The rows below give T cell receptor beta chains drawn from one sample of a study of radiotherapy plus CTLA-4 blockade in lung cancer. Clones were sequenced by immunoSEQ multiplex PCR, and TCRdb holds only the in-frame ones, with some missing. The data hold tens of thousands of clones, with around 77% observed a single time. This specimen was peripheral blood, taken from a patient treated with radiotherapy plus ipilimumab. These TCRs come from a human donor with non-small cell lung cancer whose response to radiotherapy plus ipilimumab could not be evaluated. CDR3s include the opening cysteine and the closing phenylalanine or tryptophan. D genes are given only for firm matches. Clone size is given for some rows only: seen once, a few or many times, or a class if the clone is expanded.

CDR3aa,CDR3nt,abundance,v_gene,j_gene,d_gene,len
CASSTSGYYNEQFF,TGTGCCAGCAGTACTAGCGGCTACTACAATGAGCAGTTCTTC,NA,TRBV27,TRBJ2-1,TRBD2,14
CASSLLGGRLAGGLFYEQYF,TGTGCCAGCAGTTTACTGGGGGGCAGACTAGCGGGGGGCCTATTCTACGAGCAGTACTTC,NA,TRBV28,TRBJ2-7,TRBD2,20
CATSREGSYNSPLHF,TGTGCCACCTCCAGGGAGGGCTCCTATAATTCACCCCTCCACTTT,few,TRBV2,TRBJ1-6,NA,15
CASSLGFQGEKLFF,TGTGCCAGCAGCTTAGGGTTCCAGGGTGAAAAACTGTTTTTT,NA,TRBV7-9,TRBJ1-4,NA,14
CAISELTSPHEQYF,TGTGCCATCAGTGAACTGACTAGTCCCCACGAGCAGTACTTC,NA,TRBV10-3,TRBJ2-7,NA,14
CAISEPGSGNTIYF,TGTGCCATCAGTGAGCCGGGCTCTGGAAACACCATATATTTT,NA,TRBV10-3,TRBJ1-3,NA,14
CASSLGGRRLHEQFF,TGTGCCAGCAGCTTAGGCGGGAGAAGGTTACATGAGCAGTTCTTC,NA,TRBV7-2,TRBJ2-1,TRBD2,15
CASSQDGLAGYSSYNEQFF,TGCGCCAGCAGCCAAGACGGGCTAGCGGGGTACAGCTCCTACAATGAGCAGTTCTTC,NA,TRBV4-3,TRBJ2-1,TRBD2,19
CASSQGGLAGPKGETQYF,TGCGCCAGCAGCCAAGGAGGACTAGCGGGACCCAAAGGAGAGACCCAGTACTTC,NA,TRBV4-1,TRBJ2-5,TRBD2,18
CASSLSFSGYPYEQYF,TGTGCCAGCAGTTTATCCTTTTCAGGGTACCCCTACGAGCAGTACTTC,NA,TRBV27,TRBJ2-7,NA,16
CASSSRTDEQYF,TGTGCCAGCAGCTCCCGGACTGACGAGCAGTACTTC,NA,TRBV5-4,TRBJ2-7,NA,12
CASSQDWRQGYSLLNSPLHF,TGCGCCAGCAGCCAAGATTGGAGACAGGGGTACTCGTTACTTAATTCACCCCTCCACTTT,NA,TRBV4-1,TRBJ1-6,TRBD1,20
CAWSPQATEKLFF,TGTGCCTGGAGTCCCCAGGCCACTGAAAAACTGTTTTTT,once,TRBV30,TRBJ1-4,NA,13
CATSTVSKNIQYF,TGTGCCACCTCGACAGTATCGAAAAACATTCAGTACTTC,few,TRBV21-1,TRBJ2-4,NA,13
CASSGGSLAGVGEQYF,TGTGCCAGCAGCGGGGGGAGTTTAGCGGGAGTGGGGGAGCAGTACTTC,once,TRBV5-6,TRBJ2-7,TRBD2,16
CASTPGGGYEQYF,TGTGCCAGCACCCCGGGGGGTGGCTACGAGCAGTACTTC,NA,TRBV28,TRBJ2-7,TRBD2,13
CASSIGQGTVYEQYF,TGTGCCAGCTCAATCGGACAGGGGACAGTGTACGAGCAGTACTTC,NA,TRBV18,TRBJ2-7,TRBD1,15
CASSPRDHGKRETQYF,TGTGCCAGCTCACCGCGGGATCACGGAAAGCGAGAGACCCAGTACTTC,NA,TRBV18,TRBJ2-5,NA,16
CASSLDRLARPETQYF,TGTGCCAGCAGCTTAGATCGCCTAGCGAGACCAGAGACCCAGTACTTC,once,TRBV7-2,TRBJ2-5,NA,16
CASSYGTSADTQYF,TGCGCCAGCAGCTATGGGACTAGCGCAGATACGCAGTATTTT,NA,TRBV4-3,TRBJ2-3,TRBD2,14
CATQLILARNEQFF,TGTGCCACCCAGCTTATACTAGCGAGGAATGAGCAGTTCTTC,once,TRBV7-2,TRBJ2-1,TRBD2,14
CASRRTGNQPQHF,TGTGCCAGCAGACGGACAGGCAATCAGCCCCAGCATTTT,NA,TRBV7-2,TRBJ1-5,NA,13
CASSLAREYGYTF,TGTGCCAGCAGCTTAGCGAGAGAGTATGGCTACACCTTC,NA,TRBV7-2,TRBJ1-2,NA,13
CASSWGRMGQYF,TGTGCCAGCAGTTGGGGGCGAATGGGGCAGTACTTC,NA,TRBV28,TRBJ2-7,NA,12
CATYSGMNTGELFF,TGTGCCACCTACTCCGGGATGAACACCGGGGAGCTGTTTTTT,NA,TRBV27,TRBJ2-2,NA,14
CASSLEGGLAKNIQYF,TGTGCCAGCAGCTTGGAGGGAGGGTTAGCCAAAAACATTCAGTACTTC,NA,TRBV7-9,TRBJ2-4,TRBD2,16
CASSWVSVINEQFF,TGCGCCAGCAGCTGGGTTAGCGTCATTAATGAGCAGTTCTTC,NA,TRBV5-1,TRBJ2-1,NA,14
CASSYGTTTDTQYF,TGTGCCAGCAGCTACGGGACTACCACAGATACGCAGTATTTT,NA,TRBV7-9,TRBJ2-3,TRBD2,14
CASSPTGDTQYF,TGTGCCAGCAGTCCCACAGGAGATACGCAGTATTTT,NA,TRBV7-3,TRBJ2-3,NA,12
CASSLAGTGGGETQYF,TGTGCCAGCTCACTGGCGGGGACAGGGGGCGGAGAGACCCAGTACTTC,NA,TRBV18,TRBJ2-5,TRBD1,16
CASSLDLAGATGELFF,TGCGCCAGCAGCTTGGACCTAGCGGGAGCCACCGGGGAGCTGTTTTTT,NA,TRBV5-1,TRBJ2-2,TRBD2,16
CASSHPGTSGGQETQYF,TGTGCCAGCAGCCACCCAGGGACTAGCGGGGGCCAAGAGACCCAGTACTTC,NA,TRBV4-2,TRBJ2-5,TRBD2,17
CASSPPSGVIYSNQPQHF,TGTGCCAGCAGCCCCCCTAGCGGGGTGATCTATAGCAATCAGCCCCAGCATTTT,NA,TRBV7-2,TRBJ1-5,NA,18
CASSPLGQIYGYTF,TGTGCCAGCAGCCCCTTAGGACAGATCTATGGCTACACCTTC,NA,TRBV27,TRBJ1-2,NA,14
CASSDRGSYGYTF,TGTGCCAGCAGTGACAGGGGCTCCTATGGCTACACCTTC,NA,TRBV2,TRBJ1-2,NA,13
CASQRGAAYEQYF,TGTGCCAGCCAGCGGGGGGCCGCGTACGAGCAGTACTTC,few,TRBV6-6,TRBJ2-7,TRBD2,13